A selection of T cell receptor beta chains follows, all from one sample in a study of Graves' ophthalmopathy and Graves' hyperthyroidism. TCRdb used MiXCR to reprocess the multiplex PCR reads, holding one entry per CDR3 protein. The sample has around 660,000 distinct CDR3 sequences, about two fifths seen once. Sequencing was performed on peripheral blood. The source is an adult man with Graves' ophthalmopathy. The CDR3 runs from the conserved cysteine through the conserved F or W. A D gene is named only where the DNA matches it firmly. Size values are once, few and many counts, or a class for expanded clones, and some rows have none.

CDR3 protein: CASSIRGPNAGELFF
CDR3 DNA: TGTGCCAGTAGTATAAGGGGGCCGAACGCCGGGGAGCTGTTTTTT
J gene: TRBJ2-2
D gene: TRBD1
V gene: TRBV19
clone size: NA

CDR3 protein: CASSQVPSMNTEAFF
CDR3 DNA: TGTGCCAGCAGCCAAGTCCCCAGTATGAACACTGAAGCTTTCTTT
J gene: TRBJ1-1
D gene: NA
V gene: TRBV4-2
clone size: few

CDR3 protein: CASSQDSGQGLYGYTF
CDR3 DNA: TGCGCCAGCAGCCAAGATTCGGGACAGGGTCTGTATGGCTACACCTTC
J gene: TRBJ1-2
D gene: TRBD1
V gene: TRBV4-3
clone size: NA

CDR3 protein: CASSMRGWGTEAFF
CDR3 DNA: TGTGCCAGTAGTATGCGGGGCTGGGGCACTGAAGCTTTCTTT
J gene: TRBJ1-1
D gene: NA
V gene: TRBV19
clone size: many

CDR3 protein: CASSKLRDRGQPTEAFF
CDR3 DNA: TGTGCCAGCAGCAAACTCCGGGACAGGGGACAGCCCACTGAAGCTTTCTTT
J gene: TRBJ1-1
D gene: TRBD1
V gene: TRBV11-2
clone size: once

CDR3 protein: CASSMMQPNEKLFF
CDR3 DNA: TGTGCCAGTAGTATGATGCAGCCTAATGAAAAACTGTTTTTT
J gene: TRBJ1-4
D gene: NA
V gene: TRBV19
clone size: many

CDR3 protein: CASSLYANEYGYTF
CDR3 DNA: TGTGCCAGCAGCCTGTACGCGAACGAGTATGGCTACACCTTC
J gene: TRBJ1-2
D gene: NA
V gene: TRBV11-2
clone size: many

CDR3 protein: CASSDVLGQGHEKLFF
CDR3 DNA: TGTGCCAGCAGTGACGTCCTTGGGCAGGGTCACGAAAAACTGTTTTTT
J gene: TRBJ1-4
D gene: NA
V gene: TRBV25-1
clone size: NA

CDR3 protein: CASSYYGATDTQYF
CDR3 DNA: TGTGCCAGCAGTTACTACGGCGCCACGGATACGCAGTATTTT
J gene: TRBJ2-3
D gene: NA
V gene: TRBV6-6
clone size: NA

CDR3 protein: CASSASSGGNSYEQYF
CDR3 DNA: TGTGCCAGCAGCGCTTCTAGCGGGGGGAACTCCTACGAGCAGTACTTC
J gene: TRBJ2-7
D gene: TRBD2
V gene: TRBV9
clone size: NA

CDR3 protein: CSVARGPGSTDTQYF
CDR3 DNA: TGCAGCGTTGCGAGGGGACCTGGATCCACAGATACGCAGTATTTT
J gene: TRBJ2-3
D gene: NA
V gene: TRBV29-1
clone size: NA

CDR3 protein: CASSLAGGKNYEQYF
CDR3 DNA: TGTGCCAGCAGTTTAGCGGGGGGAAAGAACTACGAGCAGTACTTC
J gene: TRBJ2-7
D gene: NA
V gene: TRBV12-3/TRBV12-4
clone size: few

CDR3 protein: CASSTSTALYEQYF
CDR3 DNA: TGTGCCAGCAGCACATCGACAGCTCTCTACGAGCAGTACTTC
J gene: TRBJ2-7
D gene: NA
V gene: TRBV7-9
clone size: many

CDR3 protein: CASSPGDRGLEQYF
CDR3 DNA: TGTGCCAGCAGCCCAGGGGACAGGGGGCTCGAGCAGTACTTC
J gene: TRBJ2-7
D gene: TRBD1
V gene: TRBV11-3
clone size: many

CDR3 protein: CSVRTGGRNTEAFF
CDR3 DNA: TGCAGCGTTAGGACAGGGGGTAGGAACACTGAAGCTTTCTTT
J gene: TRBJ1-1
D gene: TRBD1
V gene: TRBV29-1
clone size: many

CDR3 protein: CASSARDREVAARGYTF
CDR3 DNA: TGTGCCAGCAGTGCTAGGGACAGGGAGGTAGCAGCGCGAGGCTACACCTTC
J gene: TRBJ1-2
D gene: TRBD1
V gene: TRBV25-1
clone size: few

CDR3 protein: CASSQDHRLYGYTF
CDR3 DNA: TGCGCCAGCAGCCAAGATCACCGTCTTTATGGCTACACCTTC
J gene: TRBJ1-2
D gene: NA
V gene: TRBV4-1
clone size: NA

CDR3 protein: CASSLDRAGYTF
CDR3 DNA: TGTGCCAGCAGTCTCGACAGGGCTGGCTACACCTTC
J gene: TRBJ1-2
D gene: TRBD1
V gene: TRBV12-3/TRBV12-4
clone size: many

CDR3 protein: CASSAASGNLAKNIQYF
CDR3 DNA: TGTGCCAGCAGTGCGGCTAGCGGGAACCTAGCCAAAAACATTCAGTACTTC
J gene: TRBJ2-4
D gene: TRBD2
V gene: TRBV2
clone size: once

CDR3 protein: CASSDLQGYSNQPQYF
CDR3 DNA: TGTGCCAGTAGCGACCTACAGGGATATAGCAATCAGCCCCAGTACTTC
J gene: TRBJ2-5
D gene: NA
V gene: TRBV19
clone size: NA

CDR3 protein: CSVEEGTGVEEVNNEQFF
CDR3 DNA: TGCAGCGTTGAAGAGGGGACAGGAGTTGAAGAAGTCAACAATGAGCAGTTCTTC
J gene: TRBJ2-1
D gene: TRBD1
V gene: TRBV29-1
clone size: NA

CDR3 protein: CSAGRTSRLEQYF
CDR3 DNA: TGCAGTGCCGGTAGGACTAGCCGACTCGAGCAGTACTTC
J gene: TRBJ2-7
D gene: TRBD2
V gene: TRBV20-1
clone size: many

CDR3 protein: CASEGHTSYEQYF
CDR3 DNA: TGTGCCAGCGAGGGACATACCAGCTACGAGCAGTACTTC
J gene: TRBJ2-7
D gene: NA
V gene: TRBV25-1
clone size: many

CDR3 protein: CASSEGDRDRIGYTF
CDR3 DNA: TGTGCCAGCAGTGAGGGGGACCGGGACAGAATTGGCTACACCTTC
J gene: TRBJ1-2
D gene: TRBD1
V gene: TRBV10-3
clone size: few

CDR3 protein: CASRDRNSNQPQHF
CDR3 DNA: TGTGCCAGCAGGGACAGGAATAGCAATCAGCCCCAGCATTTT
J gene: TRBJ1-5
D gene: TRBD1
V gene: TRBV2
clone size: many

CDR3 protein: CAISERRASGAGDTQYF
CDR3 DNA: TGTGCCATCAGTGAAAGGCGGGCGAGCGGGGCAGGAGATACGCAGTATTTT
J gene: TRBJ2-3
D gene: TRBD2
V gene: TRBV10-3
clone size: once

CDR3 protein: CASSDSGRLNEKLFF
CDR3 DNA: TGTGCCAGCAGTGATTCGGGCAGGCTGAATGAAAAACTGTTTTTT
J gene: TRBJ1-4
D gene: NA
V gene: TRBV25-1
clone size: NA

CDR3 protein: CASSIQGRATYEQYF
CDR3 DNA: TGTGCCAGTAGTATACAGGGTCGGGCTACCTACGAGCAGTACTTC
J gene: TRBJ2-7
D gene: NA
V gene: TRBV19
clone size: NA

CDR3 protein: CSVTGQGHTEAFF
CDR3 DNA: TGCAGCGTGACCGGACAGGGACACACTGAAGCTTTCTTT
J gene: TRBJ1-1
D gene: TRBD1
V gene: TRBV29-1
clone size: NA

CDR3 protein: CASSLHGGARGELFF
CDR3 DNA: TGTGCCAGCAGTTTACATGGGGGAGCCAGAGGGGAGCTGTTTTTT
J gene: TRBJ2-2
D gene: NA
V gene: TRBV12-3/TRBV12-4
clone size: NA

CDR3 protein: CAWSGADPRGYTF
CDR3 DNA: TGTGCCTGGAGTGGGGCAGACCCCCGGGGCTACACCTTC
J gene: TRBJ1-2
D gene: NA
V gene: TRBV7-9
clone size: few

CDR3 protein: CASSTTGERQPQHF
CDR3 DNA: TGTGCCAGTAGTACAACAGGGGAACGCCAGCCCCAGCATTTT
J gene: TRBJ1-5
D gene: TRBD1
V gene: TRBV19
clone size: many

CDR3 protein: CSARVRGRRGNTEAFF
CDR3 DNA: TGCAGTGCTAGGGTCAGGGGGCGCAGAGGGAACACTGAAGCTTTCTTT
J gene: TRBJ1-1
D gene: TRBD1
V gene: TRBV20-1
clone size: few

CDR3 protein: CAISDGETQYF
CDR3 DNA: TGTGCCATCAGTGACGGAGAGACCCAGTACTTC
J gene: TRBJ2-5
D gene: NA
V gene: TRBV10-3
clone size: many

CDR3 protein: CSSKANEQYF
CDR3 DNA: TGCAGCTCAAAGGCCAACGAGCAGTACTTC
J gene: TRBJ2-7
D gene: NA
V gene: TRBV29-1
clone size: NA

CDR3 protein: CAMGFSGPRARGQAGYGYTF
CDR3 DNA: TGTGCCATGGGTTTTAGCGGGCCGCGGGCCAGGGGCCAGGCGGGCTATGGCTACACCTTC
J gene: TRBJ1-2
D gene: NA
V gene: TRBV10-3
clone size: many

CDR3 protein: CSVSGGSSYEQYF
CDR3 DNA: TGCAGCGTTTCGGGCGGGAGCTCCTACGAGCAGTACTTC
J gene: TRBJ2-7
D gene: TRBD2
V gene: TRBV29-1
clone size: NA

CDR3 protein: CASRAQVRTGGTEAFF
CDR3 DNA: TGTGCCAGCAGGGCCCAAGTCCGGACAGGGGGCACTGAAGCTTTCTTT
J gene: TRBJ1-1
D gene: TRBD1
V gene: TRBV19
clone size: few

CDR3 protein: CASSFGQGGYNSPLHF
CDR3 DNA: TGTGCCAGCAGCTTCGGGCAGGGCGGGTATAATTCACCCCTCCACTTT
J gene: TRBJ1-6
D gene: NA
V gene: TRBV7-2
clone size: NA

CDR3 protein: CASSHRVDEKLFF
CDR3 DNA: TGTGCCAGCAGCCACAGGGTGGATGAAAAACTGTTTTTT
J gene: TRBJ1-4
D gene: NA
V gene: TRBV7-9
clone size: NA

CDR3 protein: CASRDAGPYSNQPQHF
CDR3 DNA: TGTGCCAGCAGGGATGCGGGCCCTTATAGCAATCAGCCCCAGCATTTT
J gene: TRBJ1-5
D gene: NA
V gene: TRBV5-8
clone size: few

CDR3 protein: CSVEQGEASTEAFF
CDR3 DNA: TGCAGCGTGGAACAGGGAGAGGCGAGCACTGAAGCTTTCTTT
J gene: TRBJ1-1
D gene: NA
V gene: TRBV29-1
clone size: many

CDR3 protein: CASSAHPGGGNTIYF
CDR3 DNA: TGTGCCAGCAGCGCTCACCCAGGAGGCGGAAACACCATATATTTT
J gene: TRBJ1-3
D gene: NA
V gene: TRBV9
clone size: many

CDR3 protein: CASSLTSYQETQYF
CDR3 DNA: TGTGCCAGCAGTTTAACGTCTTACCAAGAGACCCAGTACTTC
J gene: TRBJ2-5
D gene: NA
V gene: TRBV27
clone size: few

CDR3 protein: CASKGINEQFF
CDR3 DNA: TGTGCCAGCAAAGGGATTAATGAGCAGTTCTTC
J gene: TRBJ2-1
D gene: NA
V gene: TRBV7-9
clone size: NA

CDR3 protein: CSARDLASGNTGELFF
CDR3 DNA: TGCAGTGCTAGAGATCTCGCTAGCGGGAACACCGGGGAGCTGTTTTTT
J gene: TRBJ2-2
D gene: TRBD2
V gene: TRBV20-1
clone size: once

CDR3 protein: CASSHTSGGETQYF
CDR3 DNA: TGTGCCAGCAGCCACACTAGCGGGGGGGAGACCCAGTACTTC
J gene: TRBJ2-5
D gene: TRBD2
V gene: TRBV7-2
clone size: few

CDR3 protein: CASKANPGGNQPQHF
CDR3 DNA: TGTGCCAGTAAAGCGAATCCAGGGGGCAATCAGCCCCAGCATTTT
J gene: TRBJ1-5
D gene: NA
V gene: TRBV19
clone size: NA

CDR3 protein: CSVVDRTVYEQYF
CDR3 DNA: TGCAGCGTTGTTGACAGGACCGTCTACGAGCAGTACTTC
J gene: TRBJ2-7
D gene: NA
V gene: TRBV29-1
clone size: NA

CDR3 protein: CASSRTVDYEQYF
CDR3 DNA: TGTGCCAGTAGTAGGACAGTAGACTACGAGCAGTACTTC
J gene: TRBJ2-7
D gene: NA
V gene: TRBV19
clone size: NA

CDR3 protein: CASSLRTGDFYEQYF
CDR3 DNA: TGTGCCAGCAGCCTCCGGACAGGGGATTTCTACGAGCAGTACTTC
J gene: TRBJ2-7
D gene: TRBD1
V gene: TRBV10-3
clone size: few

CDR3 protein: CASSEQGAGENNQPQHF
CDR3 DNA: TGTGCCAGCAGCGAACAGGGGGCAGGCGAAAACAATCAGCCCCAGCATTTT
J gene: TRBJ1-5
D gene: TRBD1
V gene: TRBV9
clone size: NA

CDR3 protein: CASSPTGDAGRPQHF
CDR3 DNA: TGCGCCAGCAGCCCCACGGGGGACGCAGGACGGCCCCAGCATTTT
J gene: TRBJ1-5
D gene: NA
V gene: TRBV5-1
clone size: NA

CDR3 protein: CAIGTGSYGYTF
CDR3 DNA: TGTGCCATCGGGACAGGGTCCTATGGCTACACCTTC
J gene: TRBJ1-2
D gene: TRBD1
V gene: TRBV10-3
clone size: NA

CDR3 protein: CASSQGPGGYEQYF
CDR3 DNA: TGTGCCAGCAGCCAGGGCCCGGGGGGCTACGAGCAGTACTTC
J gene: TRBJ2-7
D gene: TRBD2
V gene: TRBV7-9
clone size: NA

CDR3 protein: CASSPSAGENYEQYF
CDR3 DNA: TGTGCCAGCAGCCCGTCCGCGGGAGAGAACTACGAGCAGTACTTC
J gene: TRBJ2-7
D gene: TRBD2
V gene: TRBV7-8
clone size: many

CDR3 protein: CASSQDGGGYEKLFF
CDR3 DNA: TGCGCCAGCAGCCAAGATGGGGGTGGATACGAAAAACTGTTTTTT
J gene: TRBJ1-4
D gene: NA
V gene: TRBV4-1
clone size: NA

CDR3 protein: CASSLSGPAYEQYF
CDR3 DNA: TGTGCCAGCAGTTTATCCGGGCCGGCCTACGAGCAGTACTTC
J gene: TRBJ2-7
D gene: NA
V gene: TRBV27
clone size: NA

CDR3 protein: CASSQNMDGGYEQYF
CDR3 DNA: TGTGCCAGCAGTCAAAACATGGATGGCGGGTACGAGCAGTACTTC
J gene: TRBJ2-7
D gene: NA
V gene: TRBV2
clone size: many